This TCR beta chain was recorded in a study of post-analysis software for immune sequencing data. Study-wide background: Multiple sclerosis in the patients followed relapsing-remitting, secondary progressive and progressive-relapsing courses. Study findings and constraints: Patients with multiple sclerosis recorded significantly lower normalized Chao1 diversity than controls, the study found. Relative to controls, patients had five TRBV segments at higher frequency, with TRBV5-6, TRBV5-1 and TRBV20-1 among these. By F measure, strong co-clustering occurred among samples prepared in the same batch.

A remark on this clonotype: Its antigen is unknown.

V lost 4 bases to trimming and J lost 3 bases, with 15 bases between them. The CDR3 consists of 15 residues. In germline, CDR1 is LGHDT, CDR2 YNNKEL (reference sequence). The TCR beta cDNA libraries carried unique molecular identifiers. Yield was around 500,000 cDNA molecules from about 0.94 to 9.7 million T cells. One entry per CDR3 protein results from TCRdb running MiXCR on the PCR reads. The sample has about 540,000 distinct CDR3 sequences; roughly 34% are singletons. Sequenced input: blood. V and J are TRBV3-1 and TRBJ1-1; a possible D gene is TRBD1 (5 bases). This clonotype originated in a girl aged 2-17 years with multiple sclerosis. The CDR3 nucleotides are TGTGCCAGCAGCCGCCCCGGAACAGGCTACACTGAAGCTTTCTTT. This sequence encodes CASSRPGTGYTEAFF.